A selection of T cell receptor beta chains follows, all from one sample in a study of CD8 T cells in Susac syndrome. TCRdb recomputed calls from the immunoSEQ multiplex PCR reads with MiXCR, one row per CDR3 protein. The table has about 150,000 distinct CDR3 sequences, 90% to 95% seen once. The sample taken for sequencing was CD8+ T cells from PBMCs. The receptors shown here come from a human donor with multiple sclerosis. Both conserved end residues are part of each CDR3.

CDR3: CASSSPGGEQFF
length: 12
V: TRBV27
J: TRBJ2-1

CDR3: CSVEGRQAANYGYTF
length: 15
V: TRBV29-1
J: TRBJ1-2

CDR3: CASSSLGWETEAFF
length: 14
V: TRBV12-3/TRBV12-4
J: TRBJ1-1

CDR3: CASSGPGGPDTQYF
length: 14
V: TRBV27
J: TRBJ2-3

CDR3: CASSDGLKNEQFF
length: 13
V: TRBV25-1
J: TRBJ2-1

CDR3: CSVESGTGILGEQYF
length: 15
V: TRBV29-1
J: TRBJ2-7

CDR3: CATSNRDSGVPEAFF
length: 15
V: TRBV15
J: TRBJ1-1

CDR3: CASEGGGVDYEQYF
length: 14
V: TRBV28
J: TRBJ2-7

CDR3: CSASPPRDRALLANYGYTF
length: 19
V: TRBV20-1
J: TRBJ1-2

CDR3: CSGWGSGNTIYF
length: 12
V: TRBV29-1
J: TRBJ1-3

CDR3: CASSDRGVLYGYTF
length: 14
V: TRBV19
J: TRBJ1-2

CDR3: CASSIGNTLPGNTGELFF
length: 18
V: TRBV28
J: TRBJ2-2

CDR3: CASSQGLGLANEQFF
length: 15
V: TRBV4-3
J: TRBJ2-1

CDR3: CASSFDTGFGYTF
length: 13
V: TRBV7-9
J: TRBJ1-2

CDR3: CASTDPSYEQYF
length: 12
V: TRBV2
J: TRBJ2-7

CDR3: CASSQDPGRQLNTEAFF
length: 17
V: TRBV3-1
J: TRBJ1-1

CDR3: CSARKLAGPTDTQYF
length: 15
V: TRBV20-1
J: TRBJ2-3

CDR3: CAWSPGGRNIQYF
length: 13
V: TRBV30
J: TRBJ2-4

CDR3: CASSVAQETQYF
length: 12
V: TRBV25-1
J: TRBJ2-5

CDR3: CASSLMVVTEAFF
length: 13
V: TRBV28
J: TRBJ1-1

CDR3: CASSQVLEAGGSQETQYF
length: 18
V: TRBV4-3
J: TRBJ2-5

CDR3: CATSRGGGTYEQYF
length: 14
V: TRBV5-6
J: TRBJ2-7

CDR3: CSAFSRDRGSYEQYF
length: 15
V: TRBV20-1
J: TRBJ2-7

CDR3: CASSQGTSGSYEQYF
length: 15
V: TRBV7-9
J: TRBJ2-7

CDR3: CASSLGRGGKAHEQYF
length: 16
V: TRBV13
J: TRBJ2-7